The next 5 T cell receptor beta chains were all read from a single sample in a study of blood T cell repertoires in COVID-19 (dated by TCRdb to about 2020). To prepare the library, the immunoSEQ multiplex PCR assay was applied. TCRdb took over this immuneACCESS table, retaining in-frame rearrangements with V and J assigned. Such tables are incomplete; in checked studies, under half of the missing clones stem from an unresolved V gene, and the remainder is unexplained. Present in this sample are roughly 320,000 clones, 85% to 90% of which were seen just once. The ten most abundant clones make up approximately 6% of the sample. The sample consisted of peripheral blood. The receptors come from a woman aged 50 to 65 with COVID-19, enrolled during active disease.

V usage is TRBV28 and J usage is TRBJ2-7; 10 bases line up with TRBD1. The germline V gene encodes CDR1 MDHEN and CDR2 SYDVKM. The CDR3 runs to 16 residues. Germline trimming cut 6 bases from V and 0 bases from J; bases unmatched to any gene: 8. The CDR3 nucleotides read TGTGCCAGCAGCCTCTATGGGACAGGGGCCTCCTACGAGCAGTACTTC. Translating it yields CASSLYGTGASYEQYF.

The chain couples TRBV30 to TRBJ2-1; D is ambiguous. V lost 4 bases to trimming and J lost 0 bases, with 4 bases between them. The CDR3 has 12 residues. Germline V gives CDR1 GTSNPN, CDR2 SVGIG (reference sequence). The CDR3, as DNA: TGTGCCTGGACCAACTCCTACAATGAGCAGTTCTTC. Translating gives CAWTNSYNEQFF.

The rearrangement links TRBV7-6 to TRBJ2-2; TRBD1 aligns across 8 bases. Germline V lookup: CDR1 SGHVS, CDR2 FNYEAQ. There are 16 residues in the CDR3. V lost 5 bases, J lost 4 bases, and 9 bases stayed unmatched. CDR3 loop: CASSPVDRGFTGELFF. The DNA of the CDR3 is TGTGCCAGCAGCCCCGTAGACAGGGGCTTCACCGGGGAGCTGTTTTTT. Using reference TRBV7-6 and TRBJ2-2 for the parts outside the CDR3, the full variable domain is GAGVSQSPRYKVTKRGQDVALRCDPISGHVSLYWYRQALGQGPEFLTYFNYEAQQDKSGLPNDRFSAERPEGSISTLTIQRTEQRDSAMYRCASSPVDRGFTGELFFGEGSRLTVL.

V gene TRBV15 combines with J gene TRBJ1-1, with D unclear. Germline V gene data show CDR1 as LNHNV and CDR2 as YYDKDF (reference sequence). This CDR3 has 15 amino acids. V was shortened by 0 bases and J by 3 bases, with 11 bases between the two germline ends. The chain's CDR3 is CATSRDLGGYTEAFF. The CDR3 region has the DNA TGTGCCACCAGCAGAGATCTGGGAGGGTACACTGAAGCTTTCTTT.

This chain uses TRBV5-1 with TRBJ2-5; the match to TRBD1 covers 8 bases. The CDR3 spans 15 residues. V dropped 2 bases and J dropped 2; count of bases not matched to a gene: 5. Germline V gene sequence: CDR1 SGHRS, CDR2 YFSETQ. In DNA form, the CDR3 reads TGCGCCAGCAGCTTACCGACAGGGGCGCAAGAGACCCAGTACTTC. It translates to CASSLPTGAQETQYF.